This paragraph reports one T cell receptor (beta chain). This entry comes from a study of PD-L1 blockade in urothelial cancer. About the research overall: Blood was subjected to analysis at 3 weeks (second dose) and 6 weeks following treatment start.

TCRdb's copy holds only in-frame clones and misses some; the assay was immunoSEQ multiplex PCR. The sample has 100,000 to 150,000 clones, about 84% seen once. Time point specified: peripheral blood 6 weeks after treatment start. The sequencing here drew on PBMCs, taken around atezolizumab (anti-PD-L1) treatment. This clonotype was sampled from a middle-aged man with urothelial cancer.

CDR3 DNA: TGTGCCAGCAGCGCAAACGGGGGACCCACCTACGAGCAGTACTTC. Protein product: CASSANGGPTYEQYF. The gene calls are TRBV7-2 and TRBJ2-7; weak D call: TRBD2 (6 bases). Trimming took off 5 bases at V and 2 bases at J, with 16 bases between the two ends. Germline CDR1 and CDR2: SGHTA and FQGNSA. The CDR3 totals 15 residues.